Here is one T cell receptor beta chain with its context. Its antigen is undetermined. These data belong to a study of T cell repertoires in cytomegalovirus infection. Whole-study findings and limits: Pooled public TCR beta family frequency picked out CMV carriers with the relevant HLA.

Trimming removed 4 bases from V and 0 bases from J; junction bases left unmatched: 9. The V gene's germline CDR1 is MDHEN and CDR2 SYDVKM. This CDR3 comprises 16 residues. TCRdb recomputed calls from the reads with MiXCR, one row per CDR3 protein. Here the sample spans approximately 310,000 distinct CDR3 sequences, 20% to 25% being singletons. This sequence originates from a human donor in good health (CMV status not recorded). Some clones in this sample may be carry-over from other donors' samples. Source: cultured PBMCs, taken from culture after CMV antigen stimulation. The V gene is TRBV28, the J gene TRBJ2-7; 7 nucleotides line up with TRBD2. The CDR3 loop reads CASSSPLRETSYEQYF. CDR3 DNA: TGTGCCAGCAGTTCCCCCTTGCGGGAGACCTCCTACGAGCAGTACTTC.